The rows below give T cell receptor beta chains drawn from one sample of a study of blood T cell repertoires in COVID-19. Repertoires were generated with immunoSEQ multiplex PCR, while TCRdb's copy carries only in-frame clones and drops some. The sample contains fewer than 350,000 clones, 70% to 90% of which appear only once. Material: peripheral blood. Receptor source: a woman aged 50 to 60 with active or convalescent COVID-19. CDR3s include the opening cysteine and the closing phenylalanine or tryptophan. A D gene is named only where the DNA matches it firmly. Clone size is stated in some rows and not others, as once, few, many or a class when expanded.

J gene | V gene | clone size | D gene | CDR3 DNA | CDR3 protein
TRBJ1-2 | TRBV29-1 | . | . | TGCAGCGTGGCAGGGGCCGTCTATGGCTACACCTTC | CSVAGAVYGYTF
TRBJ1-1 | TRBV19 | . | . | TGTGCCAGTACCTCTATAAGGGGGATGAACACTGAAGCTTTCTTT | CASTSIRGMNTEAFF
TRBJ2-2 | TRBV14 | once | TRBD2 | TGTGCCAGCAGCCAACTCGGGGGGTTGTTTGACACCGGGGAGCTGTTTTTT | CASSQLGGLFDTGELFF
TRBJ1-2 | TRBV30 | . | . | TGTGCCTGGAGTGTACACAATAACTATGGCTACACCTTC | CAWSVHNNYGYTF
TRBJ2-3 | TRBV25-1 | . | . | TGTGCCAGCAGTGAAGGACAGACCCGAAGCACAGATACGCAGTATTTT | CASSEGQTRSTDTQYF
TRBJ2-1 | TRBV9 | few | . | TGTGCCAGCAGCCCTCAAATGAGCGGGTGGTACAATGAGCAGTTCTTC | CASSPQMSGWYNEQFF
TRBJ2-3 | TRBV14 | . | . | TGTGCCAGCAGCCAATATAGTCTAGCACAGATACCTTGGAGGTTTACGCAGTATTTT | CASSQYSLAQIPWRFTQYF
TRBJ2-3 | TRBV4-1 | . | TRBD2 | TGCGCCAGCAGCTCACTAGCGGGAGCCTTAGATACGCAGTATTTT | CASSSLAGALDTQYF
TRBJ1-1 | TRBV28 | . | TRBD1 | TGTGCCAGCAGTCCCTCGGGACAGGGGGACACTGAAGCTTTCTTT | CASSPSGQGDTEAFF
TRBJ2-3 | TRBV4-1 | . | . | TGCGCCAGCAGCCAAGTATTCGCGGGAACCACAGATACGCAGTATTTT | CASSQVFAGTTDTQYF
TRBJ2-7 | TRBV19 | once | . | TGTGCCAGTAGTATTGGGCTAAACTACGAGCAGTACTTC | CASSIGLNYEQYF
TRBJ1-4 | TRBV30 | . | . | TGTGCCTGGAGTGCCGGCGGGGGTAATGAAAAACTGTTTTTT | CAWSAGGGNEKLFF
TRBJ2-1 | TRBV11-2 | . | TRBD2 | TGTGCCAGCAGCTCTACCGGGACTAGCGGACCATATGAGCAGTTCTTC | CASSSTGTSGPYEQFF
TRBJ2-7 | TRBV4-1 | once | TRBD1 | TGCGCCAGCCACTATGGGGGGACAGGGTTCTACGAGCAGTACTTC | CASHYGGTGFYEQYF
TRBJ2-2 | TRBV4-1 | . | . | TGCGCCAGCAGCCACGCTCCACTAGCCGGAAACACCGGGGAGCTGTTTTTT | CASSHAPLAGNTGELFF
TRBJ1-1 | TRBV5-6 | . | . | TGTGCCAGCAGCTTGTGGGGGGGCTTCGGAGCTTTCTTT | CASSLWGGFGAFF
TRBJ2-7 | TRBV18 | . | . | TGTGCCAGCTCACCGGGAGGACTCTACGAGCAGTACTTC | CASSPGGLYEQYF
TRBJ2-5 | TRBV28 | . | TRBD1 | TGTGCCAGCAGGGCGACAGGGTTGGAGACCCAGTACTTC | CASRATGLETQYF
TRBJ1-2 | TRBV2 | . | TRBD1 | TGTGCCAGCAGTTCCCGAGGGACAGGGTTTCTTGGTGGCTACACCTTC | CASSSRGTGFLGGYTF
TRBJ1-1 | TRBV18 | . | TRBD1 | TGTGCCAGCTCACTACTTCGGGACAGGGCCCCGAACACTGAAGCTTTCTTT | CASSLLRDRAPNTEAFF
TRBJ2-3 | TRBV11-3 | . | . | TGTGCCAGCAGCTTCGCGATCACAGATACGCAGTATTTT | CASSFAITDTQYF
TRBJ1-2 | TRBV6-5 | once | . | TGTGCCAGCAGTTACGTTACGGGGGGCTATGGCTACACCTTC | CASSYVTGGYGYTF
TRBJ2-5 | TRBV19 | . | . | TGTGCCAGTAGTAAGAACCTACTGGGGAGGACCCAGTACTTC | CASSKNLLGRTQYF
TRBJ1-1 | TRBV4-1 | . | . | TGCGCCAGCAGCCCCAGTCAGGGGCCGAACACTGAAGCTTTCTTT | CASSPSQGPNTEAFF
TRBJ1-6 | TRBV28 | . | TRBD1 | TGTGCCAGCCCTACTCGGACAGGACTTTACCTTCGGTACTCACCCCTCCACTTT | CASPTRTGLYLRYSPLHF
TRBJ2-7 | TRBV28 | . | TRBD2 | TGTGCCAGCAGTTTAGATAATTTAGCGGGAGCCCTTTCATACGAGCAGTACTTC | CASSLDNLAGALSYEQYF